This T cell receptor (beta chain) was observed in a study of cytomegalovirus exposure and HLA in healthy donors. Study-level background: Around 86 million unique TCRs, all from HLA-typed donors, were included in an early release of the data. Most donors, just over 80% of a few hundred genotyped, fell in the Caucasian-associated ancestry cluster. Whole-study findings and limits: A later look showed TCR association rates differing by HLA locus, highest for DRB1 and lowest for HLA-C.

This clone was counted a single time. Its antigen is unidentified. The PCR was carried out with 60 Vbeta primers and 13 Jbeta primers. TCRdb keeps only in-frame clones here, not all; method: immunoSEQ multiplex PCR. The sample includes tens of thousands of clones, less than 80% of them seen just once. With V trimmed by 0 bases and J by 2 bases, 1 base remained unmatched. This CDR3 is 14 amino acids long. Germline values: CDR1 SGDLS, CDR2 YYNGEE. This clonotype was sampled from a man aged 30 to 39 in good health and CMV-seronegative. The chain combines TRBV9 with TRBJ1-2; 7 bases line up with TRBD1. Source material: PBMCs. DNA of the CDR3: TGTGCCAGCAGCGTAGCACAGGGGAACTATGGCTACACCTTC. Translation: CASSVAQGNYGYTF.